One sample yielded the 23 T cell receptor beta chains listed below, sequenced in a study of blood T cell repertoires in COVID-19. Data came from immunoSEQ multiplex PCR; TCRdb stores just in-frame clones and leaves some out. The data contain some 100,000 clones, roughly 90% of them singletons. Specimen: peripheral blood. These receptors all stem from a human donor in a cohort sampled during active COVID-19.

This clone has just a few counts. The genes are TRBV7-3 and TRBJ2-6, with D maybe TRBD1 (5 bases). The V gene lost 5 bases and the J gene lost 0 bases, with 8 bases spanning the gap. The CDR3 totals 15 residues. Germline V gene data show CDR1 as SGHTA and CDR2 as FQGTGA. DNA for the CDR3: TGTGCCAGCAGCCCAGGGTTCTCTGGGGCCAACGTCCTGACTTTC. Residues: CASSPGFSGANVLTF.

DNA for the CDR3: TGTGCCAGCAGTCCCGCCGGGGGAGATGGCTACACCTTC. Translation gives CASSPAGGDGYTF. The rearrangement links TRBV6-5 to TRBJ1-2; a weak D match, TRBD1 (5 bases). The CDR3 totals 13 residues. V lost 5 bases to trimming and J lost 6 bases, with 13 bases between them. Germline assignment: CDR1 MNHEY and CDR2 SVGAGI.

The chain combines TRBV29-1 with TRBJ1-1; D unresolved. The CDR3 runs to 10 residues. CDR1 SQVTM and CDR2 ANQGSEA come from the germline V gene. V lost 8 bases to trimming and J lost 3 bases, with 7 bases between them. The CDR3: CSFRYTEAFF. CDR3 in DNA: TGCAGCTTCAGGTACACTGAAGCTTTCTTT.

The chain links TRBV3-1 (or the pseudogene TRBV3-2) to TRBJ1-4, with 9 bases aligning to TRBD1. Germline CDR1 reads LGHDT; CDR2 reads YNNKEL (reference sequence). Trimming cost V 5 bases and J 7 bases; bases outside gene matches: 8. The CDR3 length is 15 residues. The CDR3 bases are TGTGCCAGCAGCTCTCGACAGGGGGTAGTTGAAAAACTGTTTTTT. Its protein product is CASSSRQGVVEKLFF.

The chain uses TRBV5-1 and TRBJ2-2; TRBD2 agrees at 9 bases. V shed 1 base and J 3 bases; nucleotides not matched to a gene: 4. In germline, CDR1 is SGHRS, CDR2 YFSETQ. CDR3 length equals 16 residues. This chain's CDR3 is CASSLKRGADTGELFF. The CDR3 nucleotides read TGCGCCAGCAGCTTGAAGCGGGGGGCGGACACCGGGGAGCTGTTTTTT.

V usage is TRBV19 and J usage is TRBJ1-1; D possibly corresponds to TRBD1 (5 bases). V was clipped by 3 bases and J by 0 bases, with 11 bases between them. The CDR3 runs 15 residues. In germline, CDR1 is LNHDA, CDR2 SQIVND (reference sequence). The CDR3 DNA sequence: TGTGCCAGTAGTATTAGGGGTTTCATGAACACTGAAGCTTTCTTT. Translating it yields CASSIRGFMNTEAFF.

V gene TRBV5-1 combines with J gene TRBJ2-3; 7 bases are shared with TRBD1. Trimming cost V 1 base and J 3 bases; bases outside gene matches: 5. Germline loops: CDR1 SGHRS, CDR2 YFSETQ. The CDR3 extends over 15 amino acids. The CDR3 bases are TGCGCCAGCAGCTTGATAAGGGGGCGGACAGATACGCAGTATTTT. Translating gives CASSLIRGRTDTQYF.

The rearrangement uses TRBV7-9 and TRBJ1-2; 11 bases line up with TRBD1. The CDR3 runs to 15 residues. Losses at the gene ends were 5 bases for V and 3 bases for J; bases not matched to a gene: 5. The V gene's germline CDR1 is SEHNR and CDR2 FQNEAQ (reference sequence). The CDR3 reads CASSTPGQGDYGYTF. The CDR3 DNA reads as TGTGCCAGCAGCACCCCGGGACAGGGGGACTATGGCTACACCTTC.

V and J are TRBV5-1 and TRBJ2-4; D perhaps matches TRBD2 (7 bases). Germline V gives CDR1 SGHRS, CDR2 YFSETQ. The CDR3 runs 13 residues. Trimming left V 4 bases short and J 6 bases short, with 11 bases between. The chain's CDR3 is CASSGGAGNIQYF. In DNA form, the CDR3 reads TGCGCCAGCAGCGGGGGGGCCGGAAACATTCAGTACTTC.

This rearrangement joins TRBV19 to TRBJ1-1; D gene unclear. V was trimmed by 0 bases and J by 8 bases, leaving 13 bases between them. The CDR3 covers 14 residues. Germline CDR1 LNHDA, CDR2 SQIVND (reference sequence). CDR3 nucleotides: TGTGCCAGTAGTATAGATCCCAGGAATTTCGAAGCTTTCTTT. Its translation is CASSIDPRNFEAFF. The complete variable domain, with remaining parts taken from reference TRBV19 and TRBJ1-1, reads DGGITQSPKYLFRKEGQNVTLSCEQNLNHDAMYWYRQDPGQGLRLIYYSQIVNDFQKGDIAEGYSVSREKKESFPLTVTSAQKNPTAFYLCASSIDPRNFEAFFGQGTRLTVV.

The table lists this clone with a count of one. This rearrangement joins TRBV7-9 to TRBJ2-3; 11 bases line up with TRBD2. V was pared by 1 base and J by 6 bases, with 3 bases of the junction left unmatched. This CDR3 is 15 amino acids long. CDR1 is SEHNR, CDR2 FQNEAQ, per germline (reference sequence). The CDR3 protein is CASSLVSSGGDTQYF. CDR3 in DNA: TGTGCCAGCAGCTTAGTTTCTAGCGGGGGGGATACGCAGTATTTT.

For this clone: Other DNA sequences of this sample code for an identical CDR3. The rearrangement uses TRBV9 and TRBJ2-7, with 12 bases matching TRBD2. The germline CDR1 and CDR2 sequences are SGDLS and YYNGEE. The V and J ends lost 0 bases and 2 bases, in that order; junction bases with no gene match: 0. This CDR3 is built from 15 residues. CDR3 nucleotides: TGTGCCAGCAGCGTAGGACTAGCGGGGGCCTACGAGCAGTACTTC. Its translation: CASSVGLAGAYEQYF.

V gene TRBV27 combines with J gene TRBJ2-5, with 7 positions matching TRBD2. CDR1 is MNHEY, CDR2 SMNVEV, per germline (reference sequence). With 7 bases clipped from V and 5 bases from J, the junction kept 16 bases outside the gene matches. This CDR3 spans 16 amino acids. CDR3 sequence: CASTYFGGSGVETQYF. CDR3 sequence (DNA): TGTGCCAGCACTTACTTCGGCGGGAGCGGTGTGGAGACCCAGTACTTC.

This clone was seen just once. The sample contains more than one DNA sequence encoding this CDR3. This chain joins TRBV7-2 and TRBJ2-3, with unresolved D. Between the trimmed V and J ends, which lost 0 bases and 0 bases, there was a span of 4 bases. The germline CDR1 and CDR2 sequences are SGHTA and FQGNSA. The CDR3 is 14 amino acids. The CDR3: CASSLARSTDTQYF. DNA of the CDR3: TGTGCCAGCAGCTTAGCCCGGAGCACAGATACGCAGTATTTT.

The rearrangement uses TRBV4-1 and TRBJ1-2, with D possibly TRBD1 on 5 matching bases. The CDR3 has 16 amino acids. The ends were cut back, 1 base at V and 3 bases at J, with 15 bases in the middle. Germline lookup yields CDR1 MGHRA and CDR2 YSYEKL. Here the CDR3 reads CASSQVSRAGDYGYTF. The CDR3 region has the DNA TGCGCCAGCAGCCAAGTGTCCAGGGCGGGGGACTATGGCTACACCTTC.

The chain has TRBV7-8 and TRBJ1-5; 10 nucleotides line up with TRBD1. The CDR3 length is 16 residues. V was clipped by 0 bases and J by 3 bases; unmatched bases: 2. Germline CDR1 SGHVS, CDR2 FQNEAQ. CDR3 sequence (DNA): TGTGCCAGCAGCTTAGCCGGGACAGGGGACAATCAGCCCCAGCATTTT. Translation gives CASSLAGTGDNQPQHF.

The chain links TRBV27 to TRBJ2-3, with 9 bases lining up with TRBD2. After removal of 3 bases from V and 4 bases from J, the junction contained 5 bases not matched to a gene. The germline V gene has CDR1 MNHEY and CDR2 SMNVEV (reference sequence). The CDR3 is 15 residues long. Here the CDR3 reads CASSFSGSFSDTQYF. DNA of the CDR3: TGTGCCAGCAGTTTTAGCGGGAGTTTCTCAGATACGCAGTATTTT.

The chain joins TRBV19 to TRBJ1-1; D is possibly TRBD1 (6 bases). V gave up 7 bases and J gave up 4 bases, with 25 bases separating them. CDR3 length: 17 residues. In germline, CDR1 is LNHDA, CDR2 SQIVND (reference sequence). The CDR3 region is CASTPRGQGRGSTEAFF. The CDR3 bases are TGTGCCAGTACGCCGAGGGGTCAGGGGAGGGGGAGCACTGAAGCTTTCTTT.

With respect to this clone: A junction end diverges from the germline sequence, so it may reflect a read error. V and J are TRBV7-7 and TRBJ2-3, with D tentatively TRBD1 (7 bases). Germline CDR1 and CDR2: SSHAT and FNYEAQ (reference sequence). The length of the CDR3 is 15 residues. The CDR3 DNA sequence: TGTGCTAGCAGCATAGGAGTCAGGGGGGCAGATACGCAGTATTTT. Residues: CASSIGVRGADTQYF.

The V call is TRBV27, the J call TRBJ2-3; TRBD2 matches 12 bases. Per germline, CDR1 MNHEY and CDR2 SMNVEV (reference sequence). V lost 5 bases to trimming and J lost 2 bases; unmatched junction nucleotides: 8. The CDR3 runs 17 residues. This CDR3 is CASSGPGLAGYTDTQYF. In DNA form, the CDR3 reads TGTGCCAGCAGTGGACCGGGACTAGCGGGCTACACAGATACGCAGTATTTT.

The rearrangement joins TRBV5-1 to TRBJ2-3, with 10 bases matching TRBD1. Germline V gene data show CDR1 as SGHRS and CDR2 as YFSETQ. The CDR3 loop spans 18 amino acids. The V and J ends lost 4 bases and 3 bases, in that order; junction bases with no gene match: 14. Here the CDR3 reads CASSTRNNPGQGTDTQYF. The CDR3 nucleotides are TGCGCCAGCAGCACGAGAAATAACCCGGGACAGGGGACAGATACGCAGTATTTT.

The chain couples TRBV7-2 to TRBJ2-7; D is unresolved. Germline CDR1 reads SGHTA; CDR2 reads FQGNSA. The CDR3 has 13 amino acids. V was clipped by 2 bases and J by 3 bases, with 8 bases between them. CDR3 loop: CASSLTQIYEQYF. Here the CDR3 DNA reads TGTGCCAGCAGCTTAACACAGATCTACGAGCAGTACTTC.

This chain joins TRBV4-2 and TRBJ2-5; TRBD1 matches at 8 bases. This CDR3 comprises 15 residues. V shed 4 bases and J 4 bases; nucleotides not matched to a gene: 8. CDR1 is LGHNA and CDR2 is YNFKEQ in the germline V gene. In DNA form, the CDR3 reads TGTGCCAGCAGCCCCACTAGACAGGGGACAGAGACCCAGTACTTC. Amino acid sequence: CASSPTRQGTETQYF.